The 10 T cell receptor beta chains in this list originate from one sample, sequenced in a study of T cells in women clearing cervical HPV infection. Sequencing was performed with immunoSEQ multiplex PCR; in TCRdb, only in-frame clones are kept and a portion is missing. This table lists approximately 34,000 clones. The sample was blood buffy coat. The receptors here all came from a woman between 18 and 70 years old with a cervical HPV16 infection that either progressed to CIN3+ or cleared (not recorded which).

Note on this clone: The junction differs from germline at one of its ends, possibly a read error. From the germline J gene comes the end of the CDR3, since the read stops 3 residues before it. Other DNA sequences in this sample translate to the same CDR3. The chain links TRBV19 to TRBJ1-3, with 9 positions matching TRBD1. Germline V gene data show CDR1 as LNHDA and CDR2 as SQIVND (reference sequence). The CDR3 loop spans 14 amino acids. The CDR3: CASTDRGGGNTIYF. Incomplete CDR3 DNA: TGTGCCAGTACGGACAGGGGTGGTGGAAACACT.

A remark on this clone: Read data end 3 residues before the CDR3 end; the end is taken from the germline J gene. The gene calls are TRBV30 and TRBJ2-1, with 7 positions matching TRBD2. There are 17 residues in the CDR3. V shed 4 bases, J shed 0 bases, and the junction held 12 bases outside the gene matches. Germline loops: CDR1 GTSNPN, CDR2 SVGIG (reference sequence). CDR3 DNA (partial): TGTGCCTGGATCGGGGGGAGTTTGGGCAGCTCCTACAATGAG. The encoded protein is CAWIGGSLGSSYNE. The full CDR3 sequence reads CAWIGGSLGSSYNEQFF.

Comments on this clone: The CDR3 end is not reached by the read, which stops 3 residues before it; the germline J gene fills it in. The gene calls are TRBV10-3 and TRBJ2-1; D possibly corresponds to TRBD2 (6 bases). The CDR3 is 15 amino acids. Germline V gene sequence: CDR1 ENHRY, CDR2 SYGVKD. V gave up 5 bases and J gave up 1 base, with 12 bases separating them. The CDR3 sequence: CAISSDGGSYNEQFF. The CDR3 DNA, read in part, is TGTGCCATCAGTTCAGACGGGGGTTCCTACAATGAG.

Note on this clone: From the germline J gene comes the end of the CDR3, since the read stops 3 residues before it. J is TRBJ2-1 and V is TRBV19, with 12 bases identical to TRBD2. The ends lost 7 bases at V and 5 bases at J; junction bases unmatched: 6. Germline assignment: CDR1 LNHDA and CDR2 SQIVND (reference sequence). This CDR3 has 15 residues. CDR3 DNA, as far as it was read: TGTGCCAGTAACCCTACTAGCGGGGGGAACAATGAG. Amino acids: CASNPTSGGNNE. The CDR3 reads in full as CASNPTSGGNNEQFF.

To note about this clone: The read halts 3 residues ahead of the CDR3 end, with the missing end drawn from the germline J gene. This chain joins TRBV10-3 and TRBJ1-5; 8 bases are shared with TRBD1. Germline V lookup: CDR1 ENHRY, CDR2 SYGVKD. This CDR3 is 15 amino acids long. With V trimmed by 5 bases and J by 4 bases, 7 bases remained unmatched. This chain's CDR3 is CAISQGAEHNQPQHF. Incomplete CDR3 DNA: TGTGCCATCAGTCAGGGGGCTGAGCATAATCAGCCC.

Notes on this clone: From the germline J gene comes the end of the CDR3, since the read stops 3 residues before it. The rearrangement joins TRBV13 to TRBJ2-1; TRBD2 matches at 11 bases. V gave up 4 bases and J gave up 5 bases; unmatched junction bases: 7. The germline gives CDR1 PRHDT, CDR2 FYEKMQ (reference sequence). CDR3 length: 16 residues. The sequenced CDR3 bases are TGTGCCAGCAGCTCCCCCACTAGCGGGAGTAACAATGAG. Translation gives CASSSPTSGSNNE. The full CDR3 reads CASSSPTSGSNNEQFF.

Comment on this clone: From the germline J gene comes the end of the CDR3, since the read stops 3 residues before it. The V and J genes are TRBV5-1 and TRBJ1-1; D gene uncertain. The germline V gene has CDR1 SGHRS and CDR2 YFSETQ. The CDR3 totals 14 residues. V was trimmed by 4 bases and J by 1 base, leaving 11 bases between them. The CDR3 reads CASSAEPENTEAFF. The sequenced CDR3 bases are TGCGCCAGCAGCGCGGAGCCGGAGAACACTGAA.

As regards this clone: The CDR3 is cut off 3 residues early in the read; its end comes from the germline J gene. This chain connects TRBV7-9 to TRBJ2-7; D is unresolved. Germline CDR1 reads SEHNR; CDR2 reads FQNEAQ (reference sequence). The CDR3 runs to 11 residues. V was shortened by 5 bases and J by 6 bases, with 8 bases between the two germline ends. The covered CDR3 bases are TGTGCCAGCAGCCTCGTATCCGAG. It is translated as CASSLVSE. The complete CDR3 reads CASSLVSEQYF.

As concerns this clone: The read is 3 residues too short to cover the CDR3 end, so that end is filled in from the germline J gene. The gene calls are TRBV13 and TRBJ2-1; 13 nucleotides align to TRBD2. V dropped 6 bases and J dropped 8; count of bases not matched to a gene: 7. The CDR3 has 15 residues. Germline V gene data show CDR1 as PRHDT and CDR2 as FYEKMQ (reference sequence). The CDR3 region is CASSSGTSGTDEQFF. The covered CDR3 bases are TGTGCCAGCAGTTCCGGGACTAGCGGGACGGATGAG. The variable domain in full, completed from reference TRBV13 and TRBJ2-1, reads AAGVIQSPRHLIKEKRETATLKCYPIPRHDTVYWYQQGPGQDPQFLISFYEKMQSDKGSIPDRFSAQQFSDYHSELNMSSLELGDSALYFCASSSGTSGTDEQFFGPGTRLTVL.

As for this clone: The read finishes 3 residues shy of the CDR3 end, and the germline J gene is used to complete it. This chain uses TRBV30 with TRBJ1-5, with D perhaps matching TRBD1 (6 bases). CDR1 GTSNPN and CDR2 SVGIG come from the germline V gene (reference sequence). The CDR3 extends over 18 amino acids. V lost 5 bases and J 2 bases, leaving 25 bases between the germline ends. This chain's CDR3 is CAWSPQGTLTLGNQPQHF. The covered CDR3 bases are TGTGCCTGGTCCCCTCAGGGGACACTTACTTTGGGCAATCAGCCC.